This passage covers 28 T cell receptor beta chains from one sample sequenced in a study of blood T cells in healthy people across ages. Using a J-beta primer mix together with a sample-barcoded 5' primer, a second PCR was run for 7 to 11 cycles. Via MiXCR, TCRdb re-called the 5' RACE reads, giving one row per CDR3 protein. The sample has 500,000 to 550,000 distinct CDR3 sequences, 24% seen once; the top ten hold just under 9%. The same data also went into a second study, on T cells of mothers and their children.

The specimen sequenced was blood. All receptors derive from a boy younger than 18 in good health.

CDR3 region: CASSPQAGAYEQYF. CDR3 DNA: TGTGCCAGCAGTCCCCAGGCGGGGGCCTACGAGCAGTACTTC. V and J are TRBV6-2 or TRBV6-3 and TRBJ2-5, with TRBD2 identical over 7 bases. The DNA matches TRBJ2-7 better at its end, which makes the J call doubtful. The CDR3 has 14 residues. CDR1 is MNHEY and CDR2 is SVGEGT in the germline V gene.

This clonotype was picked up many times. V usage is TRBV20-1 and J usage is TRBJ1-4; 9 bases are shared with TRBD1. V shed 5 bases, J shed 5 bases, and the junction held 9 bases outside the gene matches. Germline V CDR1 and CDR2: DFQATT, SNEGSKA (reference sequence). The length of the CDR3 is 15 residues. The CDR3 protein is CSAPQIGQGNEKLFF. The CDR3 coding sequence is TGCAGTGCTCCCCAAATAGGACAGGGGAATGAAAAACTGTTTTTT.

This clonotype was recorded a few times. The rearrangement links TRBV3-1 to TRBJ2-6; a weak D match, TRBD2 (6 bases). Between the trimmed V and J ends, which lost 3 bases and 0 bases, there was a span of 15 bases. There are 18 residues in the CDR3. CDR1 and CDR2 from the germline V gene are LGHDT and YNNKEL (reference sequence). The CDR3 here is CASSQREVPISGANVLTF. CDR3 nucleotides: TGTGCCAGCAGCCAGAGGGAGGTCCCTATCTCTGGGGCCAACGTCCTGACTTTC.

The V gene is TRBV2, the J gene TRBJ2-3, with D possibly being TRBD2 (6 bases). Deletions cut 6 bases from V and 9 bases from J, with 16 bases between. CDR1 is SNHLY and CDR2 is FYNNEI in the germline V gene. CDR3 size: 13 residues. CDR3 sequence (DNA): TGTGCCAGCAGAATTTTGGGGGAGGAGACGCAGTATTTT. It codes for CASRILGEETQYF.

This chain links TRBV5-1 with TRBJ2-5, with TRBD1 matching 7 bases. This CDR3 spans 14 amino acids. The junction had 7 bases not matched to a gene; V was cut back by 3 bases and J by 5 bases. The germline gives CDR1 SGHRS, CDR2 YFSETQ. CDR3 coding DNA: TGCGCCAGCAGCTCTCAGAGCAGGGGGGAGACCCAGTACTTC. Encoded protein: CASSSQSRGETQYF.

This clonotype was seen a few times. The chain is built from TRBV6-5 and TRBJ2-2, with D possibly matching TRBD2 (6 bases). The CDR3 length is 19 residues. Germline V lookup: CDR1 MNHEY, CDR2 SVGAGI. The V and J ends lost 0 bases and 3 bases respectively, with 20 bases between them. CDR3 protein: CASSYSWGEGPAHTGELFF. The DNA of the CDR3 is TGTGCCAGCAGTTACTCGTGGGGGGAAGGACCAGCCCACACCGGGGAGCTGTTTTTT.

Concerning this clonotype itself: A much larger clone sits a single nucleotide away, making a read error possible. The J gene is TRBJ2-1, the V gene TRBV24-1, with D possibly TRBD1 on 5 matching bases. The CDR3 has 17 residues. Germline CDR1 and CDR2: KGHDR and SFDVKD. V lost 0 bases, J lost 12 bases, and 23 bases lay in between. The CDR3 is CATSDLHLGHREVGQFF. CDR3 DNA sequence: TGTGCCACCAGTGATTTGCACTTGGGGCACCGAGAGGTTGGGCAGTTCTTC.

The V call is TRBV3-1, the J call TRBJ2-5; the D gene is possibly TRBD2 (6 bases). The J call may be wrong; the DNA end is better matched by TRBJ2-1. This CDR3 has 13 amino acids. Germline values: CDR1 LGHDT, CDR2 YNNKEL (reference sequence). In DNA, the CDR3 is TGTGCCAGCAGCCAAGTCGCAGCGGGTGAGCAGTTCTTC. The encoded protein is CASSQVAAGEQFF.

This chain uses TRBV29-1 with TRBJ2-3, with 10 bases that match TRBD2. V was clipped by 5 bases and J by 4 bases; unmatched bases: 9. The CDR3 totals 15 residues. Germline-derived CDR1 and CDR2 are SQVTM and ANQGSEA. The CDR3 protein is CSVPQAGGIADTQYF. CDR3 DNA: TGCAGCGTTCCTCAAGCGGGGGGGATCGCAGATACGCAGTATTTT.

This clonotype was counted between two and nine times. The chain joins TRBV21-1 to TRBJ2-7; TRBD1, as called in the table, went unchecked against the DNA. TRBV21-1 is a documented pseudogene. The CDR3 length is 12 residues. CDR3 loop: CARATGPWEQYF. For the CDR3, the DNA is TGTGCCAGGGCAACAGGGCCGTGGGAGCAGTACTTC.

This clonotype has a handful of counts. V is TRBV2 and J is TRBJ2-5; D is perhaps TRBD1 (5 bases). The J call is uncertain, as TRBJ2-7 better fits the DNA end. The CDR3 is 15 residues long. Germline CDR1 SNHLY, CDR2 FYNNEI. The CDR3 sequence: CASSVGPGISYEQYF. CDR3 nucleotide sequence: TGTGCCAGCAGTGTCGGTCCAGGGATCTCCTACGAGCAGTACTTC.

V is TRBV29-1 and J is TRBJ2-2; D is possibly TRBD1 (6 bases). CDR1 and CDR2 (germline): SQVTM, ANQGSEA. The V and J ends lost 6 bases and 5 bases respectively, with 10 bases between them. This CDR3 contains 12 residues. The CDR3 DNA is TGCAGCGTCCAGGGGCAAACCGGGGAGCTGTTTTTT. It encodes CSVQGQTGELFF.

This clonotype came up a few times. The chain combines TRBV7-2 with TRBJ1-4, with 8 bases that match TRBD1. The germline CDR1 and CDR2 sequences are SGHTA and FQGNSA. V gave up 4 bases and J gave up 4 bases; unmatched junction bases: 5. The CDR3 runs 15 residues. The CDR3 bases are TGTGCCAGCAGCTCCGGGACAGGATATAATGAAAAACTGTTTTTT. Translated, it gives CASSSGTGYNEKLFF.

This clonotype was detected only a few times. The chain carries TRBV28 and TRBJ2-2, with 10 nucleotides matching TRBD2. V shed 8 bases, J shed 5 bases, and the junction held 17 bases outside the gene matches. The CDR3 length is 18 residues. CDR1 is MDHEN and CDR2 is SYDVKM in the germline V gene. CDR3 nucleotide sequence: TGTGCCAGCGGTTCCTCAATTCTAGCGGGAGTTCGGACCGGGGAGCTGTTTTTT. Its protein is CASGSSILAGVRTGELFF.

The table lists this clonotype with a few counts. The rearrangement joins TRBV14 to TRBJ1-1; no clear D gene. The CDR3 has 13 residues. V was pared by 4 bases and J by 8 bases, with 14 bases between. CDR1 is SGHDN and CDR2 is FVKESK in the germline V gene. The CDR3 sequence: CASSPAPPVEAFF. The CDR3 DNA is TGTGCCAGCAGCCCCGCCCCCCCAGTAGAAGCTTTCTTT. Complete variable domain (other parts from reference TRBV14 and TRBJ1-1): EAGVTQFPSHSVIEKGQTVTLRCDPISGHDNLYWYRRVMGKEIKFLLHFVKESKQDESGMPNNRFLAERTGGTYSTLKVQPAELEDSGVYFCASSPAPPVEAFFGQGTRLTVV.

The gene calls are TRBV4-3 and TRBJ1-4, with D perhaps TRBD1 (6 bases). The CDR3 is made up of 14 amino acids. CDR1 and CDR2 (germline): LGHNA, YSLEER. Trimming cost V 1 base and J 8 bases, with 11 bases left between them. The DNA of the CDR3 is TGCGCCAGCAGCCAAGTACAGGGTCGGGAAAAACTGTTTTTT. This encodes CASSQVQGREKLFF.

This chain links TRBV21-1 with TRBJ1-2; the table's D call, TRBD1, has no DNA check behind it. TRBV21-1 is deemed a pseudogene. The CDR3 is made up of 16 amino acids. CDR3 nucleotide sequence: TGTGCCAGCAGCAAAGGATGGGACAGCACTAACTATGGCTACACCTTC. It specifies CASSKGWDSTNYGYTF.

The V call is TRBV27, the J call TRBJ2-5; D not resolved. Near its end, the DNA agrees better with TRBJ2-1, so the J call may be wrong. The CDR3 spans 13 residues. Germline V gene data show CDR1 as MNHEY and CDR2 as SMNVEV (reference sequence). Here the CDR3 reads CASSLETPNEQFF. For the CDR3, the DNA is TGTGCCAGCAGTTTAGAGACCCCCAATGAGCAGTTCTTC.

V is TRBV3-1 and J is TRBJ2-3; 11 bases agree with TRBD2. CDR1 is LGHDT and CDR2 is YNNKEL in the germline V gene (reference sequence). Trimming took 2 bases from V and 4 from J; bases not matched to a gene: 2. The length of the CDR3 is 15 residues. DNA of the CDR3: TGTGCCAGCAGCCAAACTAGCGGGGGTTCAGATACGCAGTATTTT. This translates into CASSQTSGGSDTQYF.

This chain links TRBV4-3 with TRBJ2-3; D not certain. The J call could be wrong; TRBJ1-5 is a better fit for the DNA end. Germline CDR1 LGHNA, CDR2 YSLEER. The CDR3 has 17 residues. The CDR3 region has the DNA TGCGCCAGCAGCCAAAGTTTTCTAGCGGGCGGCACGGATACGCAGCATTTT. Protein: CASSQSFLAGGTDTQHF.

This clonotype showed up just a few times. V gene TRBV7-8 combines with J gene TRBJ1-3; D ambiguous. Trimming left V 2 bases short and J 0 bases short, with 11 bases between. Germline V lookup: CDR1 SGHVS, CDR2 FQNEAQ. CDR3 length equals 16 residues. In nucleotides, the CDR3 is TGTGCCAGCAGCTTATCTGGCCGTAACTCTGGAAACACCATATATTTT. Its translation is CASSLSGRNSGNTIYF.

This clonotype was counted at least ten times. The rearrangement links TRBV13 to TRBJ2-5, with TRBD1 matching over 12 bases. The trim removed 6 bases at V and 5 bases at J, leaving 10 bases unmatched. Germline V CDR1 and CDR2: PRHDT, FYEKMQ (reference sequence). The CDR3 has 16 amino acids. CDR3 DNA sequence: TGTGCCAGCAGGCAAACGGGACAGGGGGCTATCGAGACCCAGTACTTC. Its translation is CASRQTGQGAIETQYF. Drawing the rest from reference TRBV13 and TRBJ2-5, the complete variable domain is AAGVIQSPRHLIKEKRETATLKCYPIPRHDTVYWYQQGPGQDPQFLISFYEKMQSDKGSIPDRFSAQQFSDYHSELNMSSLELGDSALYFCASRQTGQGAIETQYFGPGTRLLVL.

This clonotype was observed a few times. This chain joins TRBV6-2 or TRBV6-3 and TRBJ2-2; maybe TRBD2 (5 bases). Germline V gives CDR1 MNHEY, CDR2 SVGEGT. V was clipped by 0 bases and J by 0 bases, with 11 bases between them. The CDR3 is 17 amino acids. CDR3 residues: CASSYSTGIANTGELFF. The CDR3, as DNA: TGTGCCAGCAGTTACTCTACGGGGATCGCGAACACCGGGGAGCTGTTTTTT.

The sample holds a few counts of this clonotype. This chain connects TRBV28 to TRBJ2-2, with 12 nucleotides matching TRBD2. The CDR3 is made up of 17 amino acids. Germline loops: CDR1 MDHEN, CDR2 SYDVKM. V was clipped by 5 bases and J by 7 bases; unmatched bases: 11. The CDR3 coding sequence is TGTGCCAGCAGTCCGCCTAGCGGGAGGGGTTGGCACGGGGAGCTGTTTTTT. Its translation: CASSPPSGRGWHGELFF.

There are a few counts of this clonotype. This chain connects TRBV7-2 to TRBJ1-6; unclear D gene. CDR3 size: 12 residues. V was clipped by 2 bases and J by 11 bases, with 7 bases between them. Germline loops: CDR1 SGHTA, CDR2 FQGNSA. This chain's CDR3 is CASSLIRTPLHF. Written as DNA, the CDR3 is TGTGCCAGCAGCTTAATCAGGACACCCCTCCACTTT.

This chain joins TRBV1 and TRBJ2-5. Near its end, the DNA agrees better with TRBJ2-1, so the J call may be wrong. TRBV1 is a documented pseudogene. CDR3 length: 12 residues. CDR3 DNA: TGCACATGCAGCCAAAATAACGTGGAGCAGTTCTTC. This gives the protein CTCSQNNVEQFF.

Details on this clonotype: Germline is not matched at one junction end, which may reflect a read error. The chain uses TRBV7-8 and TRBJ2-7; possibly TRBD1 or TRBD2 for D (5 bases each). The germline V gene encodes CDR1 SGHVS and CDR2 FQNEAQ. The CDR3 is 13 residues long. CDR3 bases: TGTTCCAGCAGAGAGGGGCAGGGCTACGAGCAGTACTTC. The encoded protein is CSSREGQGYEQYF. Looking up the rest from reference TRBV7-8 and TRBJ2-7 gives the full variable domain: GAGVSQSPRYKVAKRGQDVALRCDPISGHVSLFWYQQALGQGPEFLTYFQNEAQLDKSGLPSDRFFAERPEGSVSTLKIQRTQQEDSAVYLCSSREGQGYEQYFGPGTRLTVT.

The gene calls are TRBV25-1 and TRBJ2-2; D not certain. The CDR3 covers 15 residues. Germline V gene data show CDR1 as MGHDK and CDR2 as SYGVNS. Trimming shortened V by 2 bases and J by 1 base, and 8 bases separated the two germline ends. CDR3 in amino acids: CASSEVGLNTGELFF. In nucleotides, the CDR3 is TGTGCCAGCAGTGAAGTGGGCTTGAACACCGGGGAGCTGTTTTTT. The whole variable domain, filled in from reference TRBV25-1 and TRBJ2-2, reads EADIYQTPRYLVIGTGKKITLECSQTMGHDKMYWYQQDPGMELHLIHYSYGVNSTEKGDLSSESTVSRIRTEHFPLTLESARPSHTSQYLCASSEVGLNTGELFFGEGSRLTVL.